This T cell receptor beta chain was identified during a study of blood T cell repertoires in COVID-19. Study processing details: The assay estimated nucleated cells by amplifying reference gene primers. Measured with immunoSEQ multiplex PCR; TCRdb has only the in-frame clones, and not every one. V and J calls and clone size are given by that table; D and trimming were obtained from the DNA. The table lists approximately 200,000 clones, around nine tenths of them singletons. The TCR originated in a woman aged 55-75 years with acute or convalescent COVID-19. Sequenced material: peripheral blood.

This CDR3 is CASSLGPSKSKAQHF. CDR3 in DNA: TGTGCCAGCAGTTTAGGGCCGTCTAAATCAAAGGCCCAGCATTTT. The genes are TRBV28 and TRBJ1-5; D remains unclear. Germline values: CDR1 MDHEN, CDR2 SYDVKM. V lost 2 bases and J lost 11, with 19 bases in between. The CDR3 loop spans 15 amino acids. Full variable domain (rest looked up from reference TRBV28 and TRBJ1-5): DVKVTQSSRYLVKRTGEKVFLECVQDMDHENMFWYRQDPGLGLRLIYFSYDVKMKEKGDIPEGYSVSREKKERFSLILESASTNQTSMYLCASSLGPSKSKAQHFGDGTRLSIL.